These 12 T cell receptor beta chains share one sample of origin, sequenced in a study of blood T cell repertoires in COVID-19. Clones were read by immunoSEQ multiplex PCR, and TCRdb kept only the in-frame ones, dropping some. The sample lists about 120,000 clones, roughly 81% occurring once. Sequencing input: peripheral blood. The receptors stem from a man in his forties or fifties with acute or convalescent COVID-19.

This clone was recorded once. V gene TRBV18 combines with J gene TRBJ1-2; 7 bases map to TRBD1. This CDR3 comprises 13 residues. After removal of 4 bases from V and 6 bases from J, the junction contained 5 bases not matched to a gene. In germline, CDR1 is KGHSH, CDR2 LQKENI. The CDR3 DNA reads TGTGCCAGCTCACGACAGGGTCGAAATGGCTACACCTTC. Its translation: CASSRQGRNGYTF.

The V and J genes are TRBV28 and TRBJ1-1; a weak D match, TRBD1 (5 bases). This CDR3 region has 15 residues. Per the germline V gene, CDR1 is MDHEN and CDR2 is SYDVKM. With 6 bases removed from V and 0 bases from J, the gap between germline ends came to 14 bases. CDR3 protein: CASSPRGAMNTEAFF. Written as DNA, the CDR3 is TGTGCCAGCAGCCCCCGCGGGGCTATGAACACTGAAGCTTTCTTT.

This chain links TRBV21-1 with TRBJ1-3. TRBV21-1 is deemed a pseudogene. The CDR3 has 13 amino acids. The CDR3 bases are TGTGCCAGCAGCAAGTATACTGGAAACACCATATATTTT. Translating gives CASSKYTGNTIYF.

The V and J genes are TRBV6-6 and TRBJ2-7; tentatively, D is TRBD1 (6 bases). The CDR3 loop spans 15 amino acids. Germline V gene data show CDR1 as MNHNY and CDR2 as SVGAGI (reference sequence). Trimming pared 7 bases from V and 0 bases from J, leaving 16 bases between. The CDR3 DNA reads as TGTGCCAGCACCGAAGGGGGACACCCCTCCTACGAGCAGTACTTC. Translated, it gives CASTEGGHPSYEQYF.

This clone has a handful of counts. The chain joins TRBV28 to TRBJ2-3, with 8 bases identical to TRBD2. Trimming removed 5 bases from V and 1 base from J; junction bases left unmatched: 8. The germline gives CDR1 MDHEN, CDR2 SYDVKM. The CDR3 is made up of 16 amino acids. This CDR3 is CASSPFGRGGTDTQYF. The DNA of the CDR3 is TGTGCCAGCAGTCCGTTCGGGCGGGGGGGCACAGATACGCAGTATTTT. Together with reference TRBV28 and TRBJ2-3, the CDR3 gives the full variable domain: DVKVTQSSRYLVKRTGEKVFLECVQDMDHENMFWYRQDPGLGLRLIYFSYDVKMKEKGDIPEGYSVSREKKERFSLILESASTNQTSMYLCASSPFGRGGTDTQYFGPGTRLTVL.

This sequence joins TRBV29-1 and TRBJ2-3; D remains ambiguous. CDR1 and CDR2 (germline): SQVTM, ANQGSEA. This CDR3 comprises 11 residues. V was clipped by 6 bases and J by 9 bases, with 13 bases between them. The CDR3 DNA sequence: TGCAGCGTAGGTTCCAGGTTAACGCAGTATTTT. Translating gives CSVGSRLTQYF.

The genes are TRBV27 and TRBJ2-3, with 7 bases that match TRBD1. Germline CDR1 is MNHEY and CDR2 is SMNVEV (reference sequence). The CDR3 spans 13 residues. Trimming removed 6 bases from V and 3 bases from J; junction bases left unmatched: 3. CDR3 coding DNA: TGTGCCAGCAGAAAGGACAGGACAGATACGCAGTATTTT. Its translation: CASRKDRTDTQYF.

The rearrangement joins TRBV5-1 to TRBJ1-1, with 7 positions matching TRBD1. V was clipped by 7 bases and J by 1 base; unmatched bases: 10. CDR3 length: 15 residues. Looked up from germline, CDR1 is SGHRS and CDR2 is YFSETQ. The CDR3 here is CASGRSTGTNTEAFF. The CDR3 DNA follows: TGCGCCAGCGGACGATCGACAGGGACGAACACTGAAGCTTTCTTT.

The chain is built from TRBV27 and TRBJ2-1; 10 bases align to TRBD2. Per germline, CDR1 MNHEY and CDR2 SMNVEV (reference sequence). Trimming cost V 11 bases and J 3 bases; bases outside gene matches: 7. This CDR3 comprises 14 residues. The CDR3 spells CASSQRGGYNEQFF. The DNA for the CDR3 is TGTGCCTCTTCCCAGCGGGGGGGCTACAATGAGCAGTTCTTC.

The chain carries TRBV5-3 and TRBJ1-5; TRBD1 matches 7 bases. TRBV5-3 is designated an ORF whose function remains uncertain. CDR3 length: 17 amino acids. Trimming took 5 bases from V and 0 from J; bases not matched to a gene: 11. The CDR3 is CARRGGDREPSNQPQHF. CDR3 in DNA: TGTGCCAGAAGGGGGGGAGACAGGGAACCTAGCAATCAGCCCCAGCATTTT.

Only a few counts were recorded for this clone. DNA for the CDR3: TGTGCCAGCAACGGACAAAGGAATGAAAAACTGTTTTTT. It codes for CASNGQRNEKLFF. The rearrangement links TRBV6-5 to TRBJ1-4; the D gene is possibly TRBD1 (5 bases). V was trimmed by 7 bases and J by 5 bases, leaving 11 bases between them. The CDR3 extends over 13 amino acids. CDR1 is MNHEY and CDR2 is SVGAGI in the germline V gene.

This chain connects TRBV12-3 or TRBV12-4 to TRBJ2-5; 7 bases agree with TRBD1. This CDR3 has 13 residues. The trim removed 6 bases at V and 7 bases at J, leaving 8 bases unmatched. CDR3 DNA sequence: TGTGCCAGCAGGAGGGGGACAGCCGGGACCCAGTACTTC. This codes for CASRRGTAGTQYF.